Following are 11 T cell receptor beta chains from one sample sequenced in a study of cytomegalovirus exposure and HLA in healthy donors. The study ran its PCR with 60 Vbeta and 13 Jbeta primers. TCRdb keeps only in-frame clones here, not all; method: immunoSEQ multiplex PCR. The data contain about 100,000 clones, roughly 80% of them singletons. The sequencing sample was made of PBMCs. The receptor source for this set is a man aged 50-59 years in good health and CMV-seropositive.

The V and J genes are TRBV6-5 and TRBJ1-1; D call uncertain. Trimming shortened V by 0 bases and J by 4 bases, and 12 bases separated the two germline ends. This CDR3 comprises 15 residues. Per the germline V gene, CDR1 is MNHEY and CDR2 is SVGAGI. CDR3 amino acids: CASSYSVRLGTEAFF. The CDR3 coding sequence is TGTGCCAGCAGTTACTCGGTCAGGCTCGGCACTGAAGCTTTCTTT.

The V gene is TRBV6-1, the J gene TRBJ2-2; D call uncertain. V was clipped by 1 base and J by 1 base, with 4 bases between them. Germline assignment: CDR1 MNHNS and CDR2 SASEGT. The CDR3 length is 14 residues. The CDR3 reads CASSEELNTGELFF. The CDR3 DNA follows: TGTGCCAGCAGTGAAGAGCTGAACACCGGGGAGCTGTTTTTT.

V and J are TRBV4-3 and TRBJ2-5, with a possible D match to TRBD2 (6 bases). CDR1 and CDR2 from the germline V gene are LGHNA and YSLEER. The CDR3 covers 14 residues. V was trimmed by 1 base and J by 5 bases, leaving 11 bases between them. The CDR3 region has the DNA TGCGCCAGCAGCCAAGTTGCGGGGATGGAGACCCAGTACTTC. Translated, it gives CASSQVAGMETQYF.

The chain uses TRBV13 and TRBJ2-7; 10 bases fit TRBD1. V lost 4 bases to trimming and J lost 4 bases; unmatched junction nucleotides: 4. Germline V lookup: CDR1 PRHDT, CDR2 FYEKMQ (reference sequence). The length of the CDR3 is 14 residues. The CDR3 loop reads CASSSGQGWYEQYF. Here the CDR3 DNA reads TGTGCCAGCAGCTCGGGACAGGGGTGGTACGAGCAGTACTTC. The entire variable domain, with the rest obtained from reference TRBV13 and TRBJ2-7, is as follows: AAGVIQSPRHLIKEKRETATLKCYPIPRHDTVYWYQQGPGQDPQFLISFYEKMQSDKGSIPDRFSAQQFSDYHSELNMSSLELGDSALYFCASSSGQGWYEQYFGPGTRLTVT.

In this sample, this clone turned up once. No DNA is shown, since the ends of the CDR3 on it are uncertain; the CDR3 is the one TCRdb lists. The V call is TRBV6-5, the J call TRBJ1-2. The CDR3 totals 13 residues, both ends included. Germline loops: CDR1 MNHEY, CDR2 SVGAGI. The CDR3 is CASSTSGNYGYTF.

V gene TRBV28 combines with J gene TRBJ2-7; 10 nucleotides agree with TRBD1. This CDR3 region has 15 residues. The germline V gene has CDR1 MDHEN and CDR2 SYDVKM. J lost 5 bases, V lost 6 bases, and 10 bases had no gene match. The CDR3 DNA sequence: TGTGCCAGCAGCCGCCCAGGGACAGGGGAACACGAGCAGTACTTC. The encoded protein is CASSRPGTGEHEQYF. The whole variable domain, remainder taken from reference TRBV28 and TRBJ2-7, is DVKVTQSSRYLVKRTGEKVFLECVQDMDHENMFWYRQDPGLGLRLIYFSYDVKMKEKGDIPEGYSVSREKKERFSLILESASTNQTSMYLCASSRPGTGEHEQYFGPGTRLTVT.

The chain combines TRBV29-1 with TRBJ1-4; a weak D match, TRBD1 (5 bases). The V gene lost 7 bases and the J gene lost 7 bases, with 10 bases spanning the gap. The germline gives CDR1 SQVTM, CDR2 ANQGSEA. This CDR3 is 11 amino acids long. The CDR3 protein is CSARGSEKLFF. In nucleotides, the CDR3 is TGCAGCGCGCGGGGGAGTGAAAAACTGTTTTTT.

This chain links TRBV2 with TRBJ2-4; possible D gene TRBD2, 6 bases. The CDR3 runs 11 residues. Germline assignment: CDR1 SNHLY and CDR2 FYNNEI. Trimming shortened V by 6 bases and J by 15 bases, and 15 bases separated the two germline ends. CDR3 loop: CASRANGGPYF. The CDR3 nucleotides are TGTGCCAGCAGAGCCAACGGGGGTCCGTACTTC.

This chain connects TRBV6-1 to TRBJ1-2, with D possibly matching TRBD1 (6 bases). The CDR3 loop spans 12 amino acids. CDR1 and CDR2 (germline): MNHNS, SASEGT. V lost 7 bases and J lost 5, with 11 bases in between. The CDR3, as DNA: TGTGCCAGCACCACAGGGTCGTATGGCTACACCTTC. Translating it yields CASTTGSYGYTF.

The count of this clone is one. The chain employs TRBV10-3 and TRBJ1-3; 8 bases are shared with TRBD1. V trimming: 0 bases; J trimming: 4 bases; junction bases outside the gene matches: 2. The CDR3 runs to 15 residues. Germline V gives CDR1 ENHRY, CDR2 SYGVKD. The CDR3 loop is CAISESGQVGNTIYF. CDR3 coding DNA: TGTGCCATCAGTGAGTCGGGACAGGTCGGAAACACCATATATTTT.

This chain joins TRBV9 and TRBJ1-3, with a possible D match to TRBD1 (6 bases). V lost 4 bases, J lost 0 bases, and 11 bases lay in between. CDR1 and CDR2 from the germline V gene are SGDLS and YYNGEE. The CDR3 covers 15 residues. In DNA, the CDR3 is TGTGCCAGCAGCTCACAGGGCTCCTCTGGAAACACCATATATTTT. Its translation is CASSSQGSSGNTIYF.